The 4 T cell receptor beta chains below were found in one sample sequenced in a study of T cell changes during pregnancy in multiple sclerosis. The assay was immunoSEQ multiplex PCR, and TCRdb's table has in-frame clones only and misses some. Here the sample spans about 100,000 clones, approximately 92% being singletons. The sample consisted of peripheral blood, taken after pregnancy. The source is a female donor with multiple sclerosis, enrolled in a pregnancy study.

CDR3 nucleotide sequence: TGTGCCAGCAGCTTACTCCTGAACACTGAAGCTTTCTTT. Translating it yields CASSLLLNTEAFF. The rearrangement joins TRBV13 to TRBJ1-1; D not certain. V was clipped by 2 bases and J by 0 bases, with 4 bases between them. The CDR3 contains 13 residues. Germline V gene lookup returns CDR1 PRHDT and CDR2 FYEKMQ (reference sequence).

The V and J genes are TRBV27 and TRBJ1-2; possibly TRBD1 for D (5 bases). This CDR3 contains 14 residues. V lost 7 bases, J lost 2 bases, and 14 bases lay in between. Germline CDR1 is MNHEY and CDR2 is SMNVEV (reference sequence). The CDR3 DNA sequence: TGTGCCAGCATGTTGGGAGGGGTGAACTATGGCTACACCTTC. It translates to CASMLGGVNYGYTF.

The gene calls are TRBV30 and TRBJ1-3; D ambiguous. This CDR3 has 15 amino acids. CDR1 is GTSNPN and CDR2 is SVGIG in the germline V gene (reference sequence). Trimming removed 2 bases from V and 2 bases from J, with 13 bases in between. DNA for the CDR3: TGTGCCTGGAGTATAGGGTCGGGGACTGGAAACACCATATATTTT. Its translation is CAWSIGSGTGNTIYF.

The chain links TRBV9 to TRBJ2-1; 8 bases are a match to TRBD2. V was clipped by 0 bases and J by 3 bases; unmatched bases: 5. Germline CDR1 is SGDLS and CDR2 is YYNGEE. The CDR3 is 16 residues long. The CDR3 coding sequence is TGTGCCAGCAGCGTAGAAGCGGGGGTTGTCTACAATGAGCAGTTCTTC. Protein sequence: CASSVEAGVVYNEQFF.